Listed here is a single TCR beta chain. Its cognate antigen has yet to be identified. Base quality data are lacking; no much larger clone is found one base away. The data originate from a study of blood T cell repertoires in COVID-19 (dated by TCRdb to 2018 to 2021). Describing the broader study: Collaborator samples came from the United States, Italy and Spain and covered acute and convalescent phases of COVID-19. The prospective study material was composed of cDNA or gDNA derived from T cells, B-cell-depleted T cells, or PBMCs. The sample metadata nearly always contained a de-identified subject ID, COVID-19 status, age in years and sex. Where HLA class I and class II types were available, the types were taken from metadata supplied by the sample provider, not from assay-based typing. The repertoires were released in a freely available public database meant as a resource for research on the immune response to SARS-CoV-2. Subjects who had been exposed to COVID-19, were actively infected with it, or had recovered from it provided the deeply sampled blood TCRbeta repertoires that made up the dataset. Samples came from the ongoing ImmuneRACE study (first 160 participants) plus 1,254 subjects from 6 global collaborators.

TCRbeta CDR3 regions were amplified from genomic DNA by means of the immunoSEQ Assay, a bias-controlled multiplex PCR. The authors' analysis ran thus. The number of nucleated cells in each sample was estimated from the amplification of reference gene primers within the assay. Sequence reads were collapsed and filtered to measure the absolute abundance of every unique TCRbeta CDR3 rearrangement. For each sample, productive Simpson clonality was calculated as the square root of Simpson's diversity index across productive rearrangements. TCRdb took over this immuneACCESS table, retaining in-frame rearrangements with V and J assigned. Such tables are incomplete; in checked studies, under half of the missing clones stem from an unresolved V gene, and the remainder is unexplained. That table supplies the V and J calls and clone size; D and trimming were determined from the DNA. The sample table holds some 360,000 clones, of which around 87% were seen once. The top ten hold under 3% of the sample.

Paper-wide results and their limitations: How much clinical and demographic metadata was included differed by source and by participant, and the metadata was provided uncurated.

Measured from the cysteine to the phenylalanine, the CDR3 is 15 residues long. Only the CDR3 DNA is retained, 45 bases long and in frame from the first base. Based on the germline V gene, the CDR1 and CDR2 sequences are MGHRA and YSYEKL. Compared with germline, V lacks 4 bases and J lacks 1 base; bases without a gene match: 6. In Seattle, one collaborating source enrolled patients while the infection was active and tracked those patients longitudinally over the course of disease. The collaborating institutions used their own protocols to collect whole blood in K2EDTA tubes. For TCRbeta analysis, collaborators shipped samples as frozen whole blood, isolated PBMCs, or DNA extracted from either of those sample types.

Sequencing was carried out using peripheral blood. The chain is made from TRBV4-1 and TRBJ1-2; 7 central nucleotides agree with TRBD1. The sequence was obtained from a woman aged 55 to 70 with COVID-19, enrolled during active disease. The nucleotide sequence reads as follows: TGCGCCAGCAGCCGGGGGACAGAAATTAACTATGGCTACACCTTC. The translation is CASSRGTEINYGYTF.